This paragraph covers one T cell receptor (beta chain) sequence. Its antigen is not known. Patients having total pancreatectomy with islet autotransplantation provided the chronic pancreatitis pancreas tissue. This table comes from immunoSEQ multiplex PCR, and its TCRdb copy is limited to in-frame clones, with some not included. Of over 14,000 clones listed, 73% are singletons. The record originates from a study of immune characteristics of hereditary and idiopathic chronic pancreatitis. General study findings and limits: Vbeta-Jbeta usage, including TRBV10, TRBV19, TRBV23 and TRBV5, differed by pancreatitis type. Because tissue was from TPIAT only, disease duration differences may confound results.

The CDR3 length is 16 residues. Germline V CDR1 and CDR2: SGHRS, YFSETQ. V was clipped by 1 base and J by 4 bases; unmatched bases: 8. The sequence was obtained from a human donor with chronic pancreatitis. This rearrangement joins TRBV5-1 to TRBJ2-3; 8 nucleotides align to TRBD2. The sample taken for sequencing was pancreas tissue with hereditary chronic pancreatitis. CDR3 in DNA: TGCGCCAGCAGCTTGTCCGGGACTAGGAGCGCAGATACGCAGTATTTT. This sequence encodes CASSLSGTRSADTQYF.